The 10 T cell receptor beta chains in this list originate from one sample, sequenced in a study of response to subunit inactivated influenza vaccine. MiXCR, applied by TCRdb to the RT-PCR reads, yields one record per CDR3 protein. Of about 700,000 distinct CDR3 sequences in the sample, approximately 14% were seen once. The specimen was PBMCs from blood, collected 11 to 12 days after vaccination. All receptors derive from a man in his fifties or sixties who received an inactivated influenza vaccine.

This clonotype was seen more than once but under ten times. V and J are TRBV5-1 and TRBJ2-7; 11 bases are shared with TRBD2. Germline V lookup: CDR1 SGHRS, CDR2 YFSETQ. The CDR3 is made up of 16 amino acids. After removal of 4 bases from V and 1 base from J, the junction contained 7 bases not matched to a gene. Written as DNA, the CDR3 is TGCGCCAGCAGCCCCCGATGGACTAGCGGGTCCTACGAGCAGTACTTC. It translates to CASSPRWTSGSYEQYF. Based on the CDR3 plus reference TRBV5-1 and TRBJ2-7, the full variable domain is KAGVTQTPRYLIKTRGQQVTLSCSPISGHRSVSWYQQTPGQGLQFLFEYFSETQRNKGNFPGRFSGRQFSNSRSEMNVSTLELGDSALYLCASSPRWTSGSYEQYFGPGTRLTVT.

The rearrangement uses TRBV3-1 and TRBJ2-7; a possible D gene is TRBD1 (6 bases). V gave up 2 bases and J gave up 5 bases, with 10 bases separating them. This CDR3 contains 13 residues. Germline V gene data show CDR1 as LGHDT and CDR2 as YNNKEL (reference sequence). This CDR3 is CASSQRQDHEQYF. In DNA form, the CDR3 reads TGTGCCAGCAGCCAACGACAGGACCACGAGCAGTACTTC.

This clonotype turned up a few times. The CDR3 region is CSARDPSGRTYNEQFF. In DNA, the CDR3 is TGCAGTGCTAGAGACCCTAGCGGTCGGACCTACAATGAGCAGTTCTTC. This chain links TRBV20-1 with TRBJ2-1; 7 nucleotides align to TRBD2. Looked up from germline, CDR1 is DFQATT and CDR2 is SNEGSKA (reference sequence). V dropped 0 bases and J dropped 2; count of bases not matched to a gene: 7. The CDR3 has 16 amino acids.

This chain uses TRBV5-1 with TRBJ2-2, with 7 bases identical to TRBD1. The trim removed 0 bases at V and 5 bases at J, leaving 16 bases unmatched. The germline V gene encodes CDR1 SGHRS and CDR2 YFSETQ. The CDR3 has 19 amino acids. The CDR3 reads CASSLDGRQGPMSTGELFF. CDR3 in DNA: TGCGCCAGCAGCTTGGATGGACGACAGGGACCAATGTCGACCGGGGAGCTGTTTTTT.

This clonotype was seen repeatedly, ten times or more. The chain combines TRBV5-1 with TRBJ2-5; 9 bases line up with TRBD1. The CDR3 length is 15 residues. The V gene end was trimmed by 2 bases and the J gene end by 4 bases; junction bases not matched to a gene: 6. CDR1 SGHRS and CDR2 YFSETQ come from the germline V gene. CDR3 DNA: TGCGCCAGCAGCTTAGGGACAGGGCCGTCAGAGACCCAGTACTTC. It codes for CASSLGTGPSETQYF.

This clonotype has just a few counts. V usage is TRBV7-8 and J usage is TRBJ1-4; 9 positions match TRBD1. Trimming at V came to 2 bases and at J to 8 bases, leaving 6 bases not matched to a gene. The CDR3 totals 15 residues. The germline V gene encodes CDR1 SGHVS and CDR2 FQNEAQ. Written as DNA, the CDR3 is TGTGCCAGCAGCTTACGACAGGGGGTCTTAGAAAAACTGTTTTTT. This translates into CASSLRQGVLEKLFF.

This clonotype was detected a few times. The genes are TRBV29-1 and TRBJ2-7; TRBD1 matches 10 bases. CDR1 is SQVTM and CDR2 is ANQGSEA in the germline V gene. V shed 6 bases and J 2 bases; nucleotides not matched to a gene: 10. The CDR3 is 15 amino acids. CDR3 loop: CSVLVPGQGPYEQYF. For the CDR3, the DNA is TGCAGCGTGCTGGTGCCGGGACAGGGGCCCTACGAGCAGTACTTC.

The chain couples TRBV4-3 to TRBJ1-6; TRBD1 might be the D (5 bases). Trimming removed 1 base from V and 7 bases from J, with 11 bases in between. The germline V gene encodes CDR1 LGHNA and CDR2 YSLEER. The CDR3 is 15 residues long. The DNA of the CDR3 is TGCGCCAGCAGCCAAGTCGGGACGGCAAATTCACCCCTCCACTTT. Protein: CASSQVGTANSPLHF.

Concerning this clonotype itself: The junction departs from the called germline gene at one end, perhaps through a read error. The gene calls are TRBV12-3 or TRBV12-4 and TRBJ2-1; TRBD2 might be the D (5 bases). This CDR3 contains 12 residues. This CDR3 is CASSELAKIKVF. CDR3 bases: TGTGCCAGCAGTGAATTAGCGAAAATTAAGGTCTTC.

This clonotype was detected only a few times. The V gene is TRBV2, the J gene TRBJ1-6; D may be TRBD1 (5 bases). Trimming took off 8 bases at V and 9 bases at J, with 14 bases between the two ends. Germline V lookup: CDR1 SNHLY, CDR2 FYNNEI. The CDR3 is 13 residues long. CDR3 DNA: TGTGCCAGCCTAGCAGGGATAGGTTCACCCCTCCACTTT. Translating it yields CASLAGIGSPLHF.